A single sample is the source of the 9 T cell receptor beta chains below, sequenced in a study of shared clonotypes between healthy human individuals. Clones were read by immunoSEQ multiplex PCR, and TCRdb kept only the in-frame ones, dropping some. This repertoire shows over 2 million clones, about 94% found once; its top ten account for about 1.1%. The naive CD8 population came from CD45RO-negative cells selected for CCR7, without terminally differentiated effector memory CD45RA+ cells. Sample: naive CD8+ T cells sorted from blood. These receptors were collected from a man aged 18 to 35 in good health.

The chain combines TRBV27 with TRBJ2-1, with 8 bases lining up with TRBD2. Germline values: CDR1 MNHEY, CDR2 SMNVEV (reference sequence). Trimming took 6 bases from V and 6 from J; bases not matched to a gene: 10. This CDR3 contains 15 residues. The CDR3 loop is CASSHLGTSPNEQFF. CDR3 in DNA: TGTGCCAGCAGCCACCTCGGGACTAGTCCCAATGAGCAGTTCTTC.

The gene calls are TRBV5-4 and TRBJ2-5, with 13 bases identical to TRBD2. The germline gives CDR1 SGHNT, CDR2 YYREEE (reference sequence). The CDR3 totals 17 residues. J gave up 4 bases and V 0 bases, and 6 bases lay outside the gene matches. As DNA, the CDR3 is TGTGCCAGCAGCTTGGATGGGACTAGCGGGGCTCCAGAGACCCAGTACTTC. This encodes CASSLDGTSGAPETQYF.

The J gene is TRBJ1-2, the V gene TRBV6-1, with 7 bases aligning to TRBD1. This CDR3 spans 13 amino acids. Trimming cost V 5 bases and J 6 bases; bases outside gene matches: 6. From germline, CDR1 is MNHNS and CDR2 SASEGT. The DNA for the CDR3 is TGTGCCAGCAGTAGTACAGGGGTCAATGGCTACACCTTC. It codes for CASSSTGVNGYTF.

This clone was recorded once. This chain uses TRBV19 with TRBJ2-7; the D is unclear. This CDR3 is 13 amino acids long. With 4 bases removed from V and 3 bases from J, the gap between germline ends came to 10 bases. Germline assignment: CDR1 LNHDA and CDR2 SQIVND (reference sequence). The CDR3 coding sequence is TGTGCCAGTAGTAGCAGCCTTTTCTACGAGCAGTACTTC. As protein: CASSSSLFYEQYF.

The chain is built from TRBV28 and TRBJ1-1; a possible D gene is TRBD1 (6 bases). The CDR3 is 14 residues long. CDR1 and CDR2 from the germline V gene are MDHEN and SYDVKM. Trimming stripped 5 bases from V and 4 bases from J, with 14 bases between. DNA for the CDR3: TGTGCCAGCAGTCCCCGGGGGGCCAGCACTGAAGCTTTCTTT. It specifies CASSPRGASTEAFF. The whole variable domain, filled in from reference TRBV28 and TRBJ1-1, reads DVKVTQSSRYLVKRTGEKVFLECVQDMDHENMFWYRQDPGLGLRLIYFSYDVKMKEKGDIPEGYSVSREKKERFSLILESASTNQTSMYLCASSPRGASTEAFFGQGTRLTVV.

This CDR3 is CASSRQGSANTGELFF. CDR3 in DNA: TGTGCCAGCAGCAGACAGGGGAGCGCGAACACCGGGGAGCTGTTTTTT. The gene calls are TRBV7-9 and TRBJ2-2, with 8 nucleotides matching TRBD1. With V trimmed by 5 bases and J by 0 bases, 5 bases remained unmatched. This CDR3 spans 16 amino acids. The germline CDR1 and CDR2 sequences are SEHNR and FQNEAQ (reference sequence).

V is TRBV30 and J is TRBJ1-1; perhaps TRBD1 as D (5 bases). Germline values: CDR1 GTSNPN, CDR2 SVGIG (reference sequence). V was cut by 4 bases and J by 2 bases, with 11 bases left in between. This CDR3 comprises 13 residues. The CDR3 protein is CAWNGGANTEAFF. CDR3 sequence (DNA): TGTGCCTGGAACGGCGGGGCCAACACTGAAGCTTTCTTT.

DNA of the CDR3: TGTGCCAGCAGTGAATCGATGGTCGAGGGTTGGACAGATACGCAGTATTTT. Its translation: CASSESMVEGWTDTQYF. V is TRBV25-1 and J is TRBJ2-3, with D perhaps matching TRBD2 (5 bases). The V end lost 1 base, the J end lost 3 bases, and 17 bases lay between the germline ends. CDR1 and CDR2 (germline): MGHDK, SYGVNS. The CDR3 consists of 17 residues.

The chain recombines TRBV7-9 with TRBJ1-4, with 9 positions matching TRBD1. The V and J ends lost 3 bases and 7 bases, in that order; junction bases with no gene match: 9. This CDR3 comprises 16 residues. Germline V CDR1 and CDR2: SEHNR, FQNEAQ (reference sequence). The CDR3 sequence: CASSFSYRGRVEKLFF. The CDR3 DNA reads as TGTGCCAGCAGCTTTAGTTACAGGGGGCGCGTTGAAAAACTGTTTTTT. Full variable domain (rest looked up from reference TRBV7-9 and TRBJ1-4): DTGVSQNPRHKITKRGQNVTFRCDPISEHNRLYWYRQTLGQGPEFLTYFQNEAQLEKSRLLSDRFSAERPKGSFSTLEIQRTEQGDSAMYLCASSFSYRGRVEKLFFGSGTQLSVL.